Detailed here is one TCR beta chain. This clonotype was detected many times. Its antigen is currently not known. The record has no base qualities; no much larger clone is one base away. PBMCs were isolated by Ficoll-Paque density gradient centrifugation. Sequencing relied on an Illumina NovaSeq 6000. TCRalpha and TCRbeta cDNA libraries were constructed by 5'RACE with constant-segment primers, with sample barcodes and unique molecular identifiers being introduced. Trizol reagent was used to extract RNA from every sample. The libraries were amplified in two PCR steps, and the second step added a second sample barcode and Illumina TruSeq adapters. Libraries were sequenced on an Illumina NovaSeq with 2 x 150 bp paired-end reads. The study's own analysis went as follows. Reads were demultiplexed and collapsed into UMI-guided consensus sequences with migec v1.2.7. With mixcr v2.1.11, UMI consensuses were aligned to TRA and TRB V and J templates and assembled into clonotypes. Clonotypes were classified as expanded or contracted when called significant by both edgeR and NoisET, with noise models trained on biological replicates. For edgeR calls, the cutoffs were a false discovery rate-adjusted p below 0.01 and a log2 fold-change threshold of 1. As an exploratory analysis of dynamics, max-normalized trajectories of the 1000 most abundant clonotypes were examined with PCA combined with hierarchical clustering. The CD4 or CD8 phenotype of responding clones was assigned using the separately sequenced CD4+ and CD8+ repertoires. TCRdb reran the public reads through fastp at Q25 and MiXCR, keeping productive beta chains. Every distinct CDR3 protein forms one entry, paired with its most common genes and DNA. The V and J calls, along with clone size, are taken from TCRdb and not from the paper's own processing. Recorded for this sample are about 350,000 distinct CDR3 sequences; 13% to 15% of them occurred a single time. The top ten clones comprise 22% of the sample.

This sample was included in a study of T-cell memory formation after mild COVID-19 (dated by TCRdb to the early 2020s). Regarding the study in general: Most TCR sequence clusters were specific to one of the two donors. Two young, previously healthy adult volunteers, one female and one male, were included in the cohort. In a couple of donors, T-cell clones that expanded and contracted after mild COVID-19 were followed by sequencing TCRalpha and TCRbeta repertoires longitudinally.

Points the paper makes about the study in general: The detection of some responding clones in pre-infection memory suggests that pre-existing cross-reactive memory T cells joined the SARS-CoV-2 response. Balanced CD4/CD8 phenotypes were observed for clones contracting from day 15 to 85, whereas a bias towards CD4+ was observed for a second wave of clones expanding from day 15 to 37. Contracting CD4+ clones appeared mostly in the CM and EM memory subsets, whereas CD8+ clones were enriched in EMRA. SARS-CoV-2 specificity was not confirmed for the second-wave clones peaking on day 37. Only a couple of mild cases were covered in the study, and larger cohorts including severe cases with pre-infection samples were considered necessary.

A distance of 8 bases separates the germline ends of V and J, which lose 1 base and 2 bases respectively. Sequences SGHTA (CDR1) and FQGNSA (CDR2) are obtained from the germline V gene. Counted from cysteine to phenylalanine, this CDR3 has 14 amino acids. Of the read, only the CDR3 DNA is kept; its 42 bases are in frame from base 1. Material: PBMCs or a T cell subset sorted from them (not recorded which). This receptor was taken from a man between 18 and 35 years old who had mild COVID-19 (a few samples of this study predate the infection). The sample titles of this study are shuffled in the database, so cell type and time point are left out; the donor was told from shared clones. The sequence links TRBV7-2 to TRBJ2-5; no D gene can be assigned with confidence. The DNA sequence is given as TGTGCCAGCAGCTTAGGTGGCTTTCAAGAGACCCAGTACTTC. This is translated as CASSLGGFQETQYF.